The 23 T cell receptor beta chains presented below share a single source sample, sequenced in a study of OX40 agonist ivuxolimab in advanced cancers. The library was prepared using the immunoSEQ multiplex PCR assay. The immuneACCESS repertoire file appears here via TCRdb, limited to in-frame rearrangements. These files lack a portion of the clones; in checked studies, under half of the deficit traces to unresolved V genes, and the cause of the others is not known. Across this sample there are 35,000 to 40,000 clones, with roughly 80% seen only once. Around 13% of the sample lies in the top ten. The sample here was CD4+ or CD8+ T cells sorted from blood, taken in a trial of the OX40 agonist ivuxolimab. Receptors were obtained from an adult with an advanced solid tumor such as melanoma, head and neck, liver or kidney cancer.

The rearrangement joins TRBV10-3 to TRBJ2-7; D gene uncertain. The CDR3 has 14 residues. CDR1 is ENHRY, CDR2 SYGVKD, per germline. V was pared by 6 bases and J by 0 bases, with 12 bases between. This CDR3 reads CAIRPGTSSYEQYF. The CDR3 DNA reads TGTGCCATCAGGCCAGGAACGAGCTCCTACGAGCAGTACTTC.

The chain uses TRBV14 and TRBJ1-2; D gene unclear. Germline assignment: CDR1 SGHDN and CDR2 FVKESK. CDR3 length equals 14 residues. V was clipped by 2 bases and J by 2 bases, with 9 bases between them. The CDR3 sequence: CASSQMGANYGYTF. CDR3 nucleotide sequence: TGTGCCAGCAGCCAAATGGGTGCAAACTATGGCTACACCTTC.

The CDR3 DNA reads TGTGCCAGCAGCTTAGGGGCTAGCGGGACCGGAAAGACCCAGTACTTC. It translates to CASSLGASGTGKTQYF. The rearrangement uses TRBV7-2 and TRBJ2-5; TRBD2 agrees at 9 bases. J was trimmed by 6 bases and V by 1 base; bases with no gene match: 9. The germline gives CDR1 SGHTA, CDR2 FQGNSA. This CDR3 region has 16 residues.

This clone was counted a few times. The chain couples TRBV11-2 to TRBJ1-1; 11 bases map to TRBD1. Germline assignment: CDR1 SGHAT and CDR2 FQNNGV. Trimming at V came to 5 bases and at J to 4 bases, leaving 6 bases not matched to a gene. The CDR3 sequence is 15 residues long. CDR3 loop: CASSLLGTGGTEAFF. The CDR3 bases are TGTGCCAGCAGCCTCCTTGGGACAGGGGGCACTGAAGCTTTCTTT.

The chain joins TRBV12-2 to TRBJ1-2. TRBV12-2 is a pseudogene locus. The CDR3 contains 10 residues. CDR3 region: CASRFYGYTF. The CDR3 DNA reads TGTGCAAGTCGCTTTTACGGCTACACCTTC.

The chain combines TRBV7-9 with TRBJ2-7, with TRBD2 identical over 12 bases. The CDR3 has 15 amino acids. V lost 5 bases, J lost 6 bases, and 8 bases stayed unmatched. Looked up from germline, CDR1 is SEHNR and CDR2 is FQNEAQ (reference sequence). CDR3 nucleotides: TGTGCCAGCAGCAAGACTAGCGGGAGCTTTAGCGAGCAGTACTTC. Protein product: CASSKTSGSFSEQYF.

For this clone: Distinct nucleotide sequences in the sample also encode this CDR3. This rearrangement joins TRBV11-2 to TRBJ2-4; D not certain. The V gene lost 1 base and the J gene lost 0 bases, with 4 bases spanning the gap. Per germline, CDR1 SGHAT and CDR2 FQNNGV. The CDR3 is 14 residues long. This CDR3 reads CASSLAGAKNIQYF. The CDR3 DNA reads TGTGCCAGCAGCTTAGCGGGAGCCAAAAACATTCAGTACTTC.

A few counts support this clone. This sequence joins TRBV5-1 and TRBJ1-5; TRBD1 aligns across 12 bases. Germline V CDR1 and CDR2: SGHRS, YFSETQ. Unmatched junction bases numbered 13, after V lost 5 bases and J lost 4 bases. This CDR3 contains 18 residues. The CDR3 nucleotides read TGCGCCAGCAGGGCCGGGACAGGGGGCGAAAGTGGGAATCAGCCCCAGCATTTT. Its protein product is CASRAGTGGESGNQPQHF.

The CDR3 spells CASSYQGEDYGYTF. The CDR3 DNA is TGTGCCAGCAGCTACCAGGGGGAGGACTATGGCTACACCTTC. The V call is TRBV7-8, the J call TRBJ1-2, with 7 positions matching TRBD1. CDR1 SGHVS and CDR2 FQNEAQ come from the germline V gene. V lost 4 bases to trimming and J lost 3 bases; unmatched junction nucleotides: 5. The CDR3 covers 14 residues.

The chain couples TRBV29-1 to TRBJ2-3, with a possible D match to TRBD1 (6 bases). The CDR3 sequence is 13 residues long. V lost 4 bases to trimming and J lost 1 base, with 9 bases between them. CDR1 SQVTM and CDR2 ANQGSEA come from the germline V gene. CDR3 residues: CSVGAGGTDTQYF. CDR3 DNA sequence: TGCAGCGTTGGTGCAGGGGGCACAGATACGCAGTATTTT.

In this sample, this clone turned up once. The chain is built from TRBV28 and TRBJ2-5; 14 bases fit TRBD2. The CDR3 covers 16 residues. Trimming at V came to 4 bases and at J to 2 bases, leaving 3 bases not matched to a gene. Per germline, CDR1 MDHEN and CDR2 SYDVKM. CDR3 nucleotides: TGTGCCAGCAGTTCCCGACTAGCGGGAGGGCAAGAGACCCAGTACTTC. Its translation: CASSSRLAGGQETQYF.

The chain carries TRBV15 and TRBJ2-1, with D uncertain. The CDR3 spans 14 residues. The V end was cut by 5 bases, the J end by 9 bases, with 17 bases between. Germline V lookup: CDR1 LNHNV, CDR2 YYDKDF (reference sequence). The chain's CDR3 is CATSQIPLTTEQFF. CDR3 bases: TGTGCCACCAGCCAAATCCCCCTTACAACTGAGCAGTTCTTC.

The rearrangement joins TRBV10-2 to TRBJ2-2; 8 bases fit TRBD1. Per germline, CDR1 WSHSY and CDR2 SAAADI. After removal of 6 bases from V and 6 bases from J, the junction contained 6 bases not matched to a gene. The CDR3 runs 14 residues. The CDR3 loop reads CASRGQGAAGELFF. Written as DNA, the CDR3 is TGCGCCAGCAGGGGGCAGGGGGCTGCCGGGGAGCTGTTTTTT.

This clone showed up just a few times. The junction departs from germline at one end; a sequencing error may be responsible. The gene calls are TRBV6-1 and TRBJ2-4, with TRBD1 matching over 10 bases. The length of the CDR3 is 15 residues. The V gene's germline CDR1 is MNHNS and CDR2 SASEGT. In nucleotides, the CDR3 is TGTGCCAGCAGTGACCCGACAGGGGGCAAAGACATTCAGTACTTC. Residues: CASSDPTGGKDIQYF.

The CDR3 spells CAILKTGGSDYGYTF. The CDR3 bases are TGTGCCATCCTAAAAACAGGGGGTAGTGACTATGGCTACACCTTC. The rearrangement links TRBV28 to TRBJ1-2; 8 bases fit TRBD1. V gave up 10 bases and J gave up 3 bases; unmatched junction bases: 13. The length of the CDR3 is 15 residues. Germline V lookup: CDR1 MDHEN, CDR2 SYDVKM.

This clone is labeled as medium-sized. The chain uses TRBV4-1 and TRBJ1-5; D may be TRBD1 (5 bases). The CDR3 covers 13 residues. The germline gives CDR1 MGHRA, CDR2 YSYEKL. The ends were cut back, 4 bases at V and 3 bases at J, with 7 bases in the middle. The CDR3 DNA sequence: TGCGCCAGCAGCCTGGGGACCAATCAGCCCCAGCATTTT. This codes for CASSLGTNQPQHF.

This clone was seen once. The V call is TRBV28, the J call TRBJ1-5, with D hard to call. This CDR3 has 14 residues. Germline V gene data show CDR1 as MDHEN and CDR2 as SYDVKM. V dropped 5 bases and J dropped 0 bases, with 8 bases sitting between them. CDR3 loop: CASSMGNSNQPQHF. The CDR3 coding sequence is TGTGCCAGCAGTATGGGTAATAGCAATCAGCCCCAGCATTTT.

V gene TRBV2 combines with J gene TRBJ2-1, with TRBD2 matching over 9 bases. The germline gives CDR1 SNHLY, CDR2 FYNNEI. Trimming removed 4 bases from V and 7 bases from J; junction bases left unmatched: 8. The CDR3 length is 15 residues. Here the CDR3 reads CASSALSSGKNEQFF. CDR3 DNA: TGTGCCAGCAGTGCTCTGTCTAGCGGGAAGAATGAGCAGTTCTTC.

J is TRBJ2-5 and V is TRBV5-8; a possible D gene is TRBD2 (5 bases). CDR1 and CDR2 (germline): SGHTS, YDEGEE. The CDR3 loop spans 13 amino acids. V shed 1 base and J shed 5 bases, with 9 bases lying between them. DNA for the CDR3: TGTGCCAGCAGCTTGATAGCGACGGAGACCCAGTACTTC. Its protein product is CASSLIATETQYF.

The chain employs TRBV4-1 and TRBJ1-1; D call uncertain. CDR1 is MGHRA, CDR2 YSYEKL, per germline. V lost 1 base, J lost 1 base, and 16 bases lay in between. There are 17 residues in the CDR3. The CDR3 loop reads CASSQGKTEQKNTEAFF. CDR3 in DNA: TGCGCCAGCAGCCAAGGTAAAACGGAACAAAAGAACACTGAAGCTTTCTTT.

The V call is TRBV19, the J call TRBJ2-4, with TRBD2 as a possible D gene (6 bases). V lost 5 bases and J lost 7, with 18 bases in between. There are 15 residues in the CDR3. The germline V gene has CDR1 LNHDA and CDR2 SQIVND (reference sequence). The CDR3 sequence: CASSPWTGGGNIQYF. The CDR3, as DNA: TGTGCCAGTAGTCCCTGGACTGGAGGAGGGAACATTCAGTACTTC.

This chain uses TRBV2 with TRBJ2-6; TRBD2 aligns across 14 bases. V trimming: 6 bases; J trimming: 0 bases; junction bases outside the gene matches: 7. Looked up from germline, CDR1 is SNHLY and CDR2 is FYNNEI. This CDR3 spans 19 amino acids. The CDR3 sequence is CASSGGLAGVGSGANVLTF. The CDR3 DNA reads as TGTGCCAGCAGCGGGGGACTAGCGGGAGTGGGCTCTGGGGCCAACGTCCTGACTTTC.

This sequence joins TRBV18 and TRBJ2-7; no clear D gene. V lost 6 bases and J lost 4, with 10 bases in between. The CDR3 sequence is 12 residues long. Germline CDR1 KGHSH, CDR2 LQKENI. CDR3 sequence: CASSLDLYEQYF. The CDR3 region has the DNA TGTGCCAGCTCTCTCGACTTATACGAGCAGTACTTC.